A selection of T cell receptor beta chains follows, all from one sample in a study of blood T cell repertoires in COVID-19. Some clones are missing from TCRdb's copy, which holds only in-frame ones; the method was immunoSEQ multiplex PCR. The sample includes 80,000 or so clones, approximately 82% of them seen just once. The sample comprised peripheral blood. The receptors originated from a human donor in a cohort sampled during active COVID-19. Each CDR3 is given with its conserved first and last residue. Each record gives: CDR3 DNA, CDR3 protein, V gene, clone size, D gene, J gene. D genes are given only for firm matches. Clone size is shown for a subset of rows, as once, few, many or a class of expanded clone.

cdr3_nt: TGTGCCAGCAGTTTAAGATTGACAGGGGGCGGCCACGAGCAGTACTTC
cdr3_aa: CASSLRLTGGGHEQYF
v_call: TRBV27
clone_size: -
d_call: TRBD1
j_call: TRBJ2-7

cdr3_nt: TGTGCCAGCAGTCTCACTTCTGGACTAGCGGGAGTCGCTCAGTACTTC
cdr3_aa: CASSLTSGLAGVAQYF
v_call: TRBV27
clone_size: -
d_call: TRBD2
j_call: TRBJ2-4

cdr3_nt: TGTGCCAGCAAGGGACAGGGTAATCAGCCCCAGCATTTT
cdr3_aa: CASKGQGNQPQHF
v_call: TRBV7-2
clone_size: -
d_call: TRBD1
j_call: TRBJ1-5

cdr3_nt: TGTGCCACCAGTGAGCCCGACAGGGCGAACACCGGGGAGCTGTTTTTT
cdr3_aa: CATSEPDRANTGELFF
v_call: TRBV24-1
clone_size: -
d_call: TRBD1
j_call: TRBJ2-2

cdr3_nt: TGTGCCAGCACACCGGTAGCGTCGGTCCCCGGGGAGCTGTTTTTT
cdr3_aa: CASTPVASVPGELFF
v_call: TRBV6-5
clone_size: -
d_call: -
j_call: TRBJ2-2

cdr3_nt: TGTGCCAGCACCCGCCGGGACTCCCCAGGCGATACGCAGTATTTT
cdr3_aa: CASTRRDSPGDTQYF
v_call: TRBV9
clone_size: -
d_call: -
j_call: TRBJ2-3

cdr3_nt: TGTGCCAGCAGCGCGGGACAGGTGATTCAGCCCCAGCATTTT
cdr3_aa: CASSAGQVIQPQHF
v_call: TRBV5-6
clone_size: -
d_call: TRBD1
j_call: TRBJ1-5

cdr3_nt: TGTGCCACCAGCAGAGAGATTCAGGGCTCCTACGAGCAGTACTTC
cdr3_aa: CATSREIQGSYEQYF
v_call: TRBV15
clone_size: -
d_call: -
j_call: TRBJ2-7

cdr3_nt: TGTGCCAGTAGTATAACGGGACAGGGAGAAGAAAAACTGTTTTTT
cdr3_aa: CASSITGQGEEKLFF
v_call: TRBV19
clone_size: -
d_call: TRBD1
j_call: TRBJ1-4

cdr3_nt: TGTGCCAGTGGAGGGAGGACCGGAAACACCATATATTTT
cdr3_aa: CASGGRTGNTIYF
v_call: TRBV6-5
clone_size: -
d_call: -
j_call: TRBJ1-3

cdr3_nt: TGTGCCAGCCTCCTAGCCGGCCCAGGTCCCGATCAGCCCCAGCATTTT
cdr3_aa: CASLLAGPGPDQPQHF
v_call: TRBV28
clone_size: -
d_call: -
j_call: TRBJ1-5

cdr3_nt: TGTGCCAGCAGCGTTAGCGATGGCACCGATGAGCAGTTCTTC
cdr3_aa: CASSVSDGTDEQFF
v_call: TRBV3-1/TRBV3-2
clone_size: -
d_call: -
j_call: TRBJ2-1

cdr3_nt: TGTGCCAGCAGCCAAGACTCGGAGACCCAGTACTTC
cdr3_aa: CASSQDSETQYF
v_call: TRBV3-1/TRBV3-2
clone_size: -
d_call: -
j_call: TRBJ2-5

cdr3_nt: TGTGCCAGCAGTTGGGGACAGTCTTTAAACATTCAGTACTTC
cdr3_aa: CASSWGQSLNIQYF
v_call: TRBV27
clone_size: -
d_call: TRBD1
j_call: TRBJ2-4

cdr3_nt: TGTGCCAGCAGTCCTACTAGCGGGGGGGCCTGGCGCAATGAGCAGTTCTTC
cdr3_aa: CASSPTSGGAWRNEQFF
v_call: TRBV7-2
clone_size: -
d_call: TRBD2
j_call: TRBJ2-1

cdr3_nt: TGTGCCAGCAGCTTAGTTGCGTGGAACACCGGGGAGCTGTTTTTT
cdr3_aa: CASSLVAWNTGELFF
v_call: TRBV7-8
clone_size: -
d_call: -
j_call: TRBJ2-2

cdr3_nt: TGTGCCAGCAGCCAAGATAGGAGAGGGTACTATGGCTACACCTTC
cdr3_aa: CASSQDRRGYYGYTF
v_call: TRBV14
clone_size: -
d_call: -
j_call: TRBJ1-2

cdr3_nt: TGTGCCAGCAGCTTGACAGGGGATTCACCCCTCCACTTT
cdr3_aa: CASSLTGDSPLHF
v_call: TRBV14
clone_size: -
d_call: TRBD1
j_call: TRBJ1-6

cdr3_nt: TGCAGTGCTAGTTCCCCGGCGGCGTCCAAAAACATTCAGTACTTC
cdr3_aa: CSASSPAASKNIQYF
v_call: TRBV20-1
clone_size: -
d_call: -
j_call: TRBJ2-4

cdr3_nt: TGTGCCAGCAGTTCCCCCGGGACTAACTACAATGAGCAGTTCTTC
cdr3_aa: CASSSPGTNYNEQFF
v_call: TRBV6-6
clone_size: -
d_call: TRBD2
j_call: TRBJ2-1

cdr3_nt: TGTGCCTGGAGTAGAGACACAATGAACACTGAAGCTTTCTTT
cdr3_aa: CAWSRDTMNTEAFF
v_call: TRBV30
clone_size: -
d_call: -
j_call: TRBJ1-1

cdr3_nt: TGCGCCAGCAGCGGCGACAGGGCAGGGGATACGCAGTATTTT
cdr3_aa: CASSGDRAGDTQYF
v_call: TRBV5-1
clone_size: -
d_call: TRBD1
j_call: TRBJ2-3

cdr3_nt: TGTGCCATCAACGCAGGGGACCACGAGCAGTACTTC
cdr3_aa: CAINAGDHEQYF
v_call: TRBV10-3
clone_size: -
d_call: -
j_call: TRBJ2-7

cdr3_nt: TGCGCCAGCAGACCGCGGGGGACGGGCACAGATACGCAGTATTTT
cdr3_aa: CASRPRGTGTDTQYF
v_call: TRBV5-1
clone_size: once
d_call: TRBD2
j_call: TRBJ2-3

cdr3_nt: TGTGCCACCAGTGATTTGGAGGCGACTAGCGGGACCCCCCGAGAGACCCAGTACTTC
cdr3_aa: CATSDLEATSGTPRETQYF
v_call: TRBV24-1
clone_size: -
d_call: TRBD2
j_call: TRBJ2-5

cdr3_nt: TGTGCCAGCAGCCAAGCCCTAGCGGGAATGGCAGATACGCAGTATTTT
cdr3_aa: CASSQALAGMADTQYF
v_call: TRBV3-1/TRBV3-2
clone_size: -
d_call: TRBD2
j_call: TRBJ2-3

cdr3_nt: TGTGCCACCAGTGACCCCCAGGGAAATCAGCCCCAGCATTTT
cdr3_aa: CATSDPQGNQPQHF
v_call: TRBV24-1
clone_size: -
d_call: -
j_call: TRBJ1-5

cdr3_nt: TGTGCCAGCAGCCCGGGACTAGCGGGGGCCCACCAAGAGACCCAGTACTTC
cdr3_aa: CASSPGLAGAHQETQYF
v_call: TRBV5-4
clone_size: -
d_call: TRBD2
j_call: TRBJ2-5

cdr3_nt: TGTGCCAGCAGCTTGGGGGTGGAGAGCAATCAGCCCCAGCATTTT
cdr3_aa: CASSLGVESNQPQHF
v_call: TRBV5-8
clone_size: -
d_call: -
j_call: TRBJ1-5

cdr3_nt: TGTGCCAGCAGCGGAACAGTCCTGAACACTGAAGCTTTCTTT
cdr3_aa: CASSGTVLNTEAFF
v_call: TRBV5-4
clone_size: -
d_call: -
j_call: TRBJ1-1

cdr3_nt: TGTGCCAGCAGTCCGGGGACAGTCAGCAATCAGCCCCAGCATTTT
cdr3_aa: CASSPGTVSNQPQHF
v_call: TRBV28
clone_size: few
d_call: TRBD1
j_call: TRBJ1-5

cdr3_nt: TGTGCCAGCAGTCTAGATTACGAGCAGTACTTC
cdr3_aa: CASSLDYEQYF
v_call: TRBV6-6
clone_size: -
d_call: -
j_call: TRBJ2-7

cdr3_nt: TGTGCCACCAGCAGAGTGGGGACATCAAGGAATGAGCAGTTCTTC
cdr3_aa: CATSRVGTSRNEQFF
v_call: TRBV15
clone_size: once
d_call: -
j_call: TRBJ2-1

cdr3_nt: TGCAGCGCCGCCACAGGGGGCGTTAATTCACCCCTCCACTTT
cdr3_aa: CSAATGGVNSPLHF
v_call: TRBV29-1
clone_size: -
d_call: TRBD1
j_call: TRBJ1-6

cdr3_nt: TGTGCCAGCAGCTTAATAGGGGCAACTAATGAAAAACTGTTTTTT
cdr3_aa: CASSLIGATNEKLFF
v_call: TRBV11-2
clone_size: -
d_call: -
j_call: TRBJ1-4

cdr3_nt: TGTGCCAGTAGTGCGGGACAGGTGGATTCCGACGAGCAGTACTTC
cdr3_aa: CASSAGQVDSDEQYF
v_call: TRBV19
clone_size: -
d_call: TRBD1
j_call: TRBJ2-7

cdr3_nt: TGCAGCGTAACCGGGACAGGAGATGAAAAACTGTTTTTT
cdr3_aa: CSVTGTGDEKLFF
v_call: TRBV29-1
clone_size: -
d_call: TRBD1
j_call: TRBJ1-4

cdr3_nt: TGCGCCAGCAGCTTGGATGGGACAGGGGGAGGGTCACCCCTCCACTTT
cdr3_aa: CASSLDGTGGGSPLHF
v_call: TRBV5-1
clone_size: -
d_call: TRBD1
j_call: TRBJ1-6

cdr3_nt: TGCAGCGTTGAACGTGGCCTTGAAGCTTTCTTT
cdr3_aa: CSVERGLEAFF
v_call: TRBV29-1
clone_size: -
d_call: -
j_call: TRBJ1-1

cdr3_nt: TGTGCCAGCCTAGCTGGGGGGATGAACACTGAAGCTTTCTTT
cdr3_aa: CASLAGGMNTEAFF
v_call: TRBV2
clone_size: -
d_call: -
j_call: TRBJ1-1

cdr3_nt: TGTGCCTGGAGCGGTACAGGGAACGAGCAGTACTTC
cdr3_aa: CAWSGTGNEQYF
v_call: TRBV30
clone_size: -
d_call: -
j_call: TRBJ2-7

cdr3_nt: TGCGCCAGCAGCTTGGGTTTAGGGGTTAGCAATCAGCCCCAGCATTTT
cdr3_aa: CASSLGLGVSNQPQHF
v_call: TRBV5-1
clone_size: -
d_call: -
j_call: TRBJ1-5

cdr3_nt: TGTGCCAGCAGCCGAGACAGGGAATGGGCGGGCACTGAAGCTTTCTTT
cdr3_aa: CASSRDREWAGTEAFF
v_call: TRBV6-6
clone_size: -
d_call: TRBD1
j_call: TRBJ1-1

cdr3_nt: TGCAGCGTTGGGTCGAATAGCGGGAAGAATGAGCAGTTCTTC
cdr3_aa: CSVGSNSGKNEQFF
v_call: TRBV29-1
clone_size: once
d_call: TRBD2
j_call: TRBJ2-1

cdr3_nt: TGTGCCAGTAGTATTCAGGGGGGTACTGAAGCTTTCTTT
cdr3_aa: CASSIQGGTEAFF
v_call: TRBV19
clone_size: -
d_call: TRBD1
j_call: TRBJ1-1

cdr3_nt: TGTGCCAGCAGGCAGGGACAGCCCTATGGCTACACCTTC
cdr3_aa: CASRQGQPYGYTF
v_call: TRBV6-5
clone_size: -
d_call: TRBD1
j_call: TRBJ1-2

cdr3_nt: TGTGCAAGTCGCTTAGGGGTCGAGGCCCCGGACTACCGGGGGTACGAGCAGTACTTC
cdr3_aa: CASRLGVEAPDYRGYEQYF
v_call: TRBV12-2
clone_size: -
d_call: -
j_call: TRBJ2-7